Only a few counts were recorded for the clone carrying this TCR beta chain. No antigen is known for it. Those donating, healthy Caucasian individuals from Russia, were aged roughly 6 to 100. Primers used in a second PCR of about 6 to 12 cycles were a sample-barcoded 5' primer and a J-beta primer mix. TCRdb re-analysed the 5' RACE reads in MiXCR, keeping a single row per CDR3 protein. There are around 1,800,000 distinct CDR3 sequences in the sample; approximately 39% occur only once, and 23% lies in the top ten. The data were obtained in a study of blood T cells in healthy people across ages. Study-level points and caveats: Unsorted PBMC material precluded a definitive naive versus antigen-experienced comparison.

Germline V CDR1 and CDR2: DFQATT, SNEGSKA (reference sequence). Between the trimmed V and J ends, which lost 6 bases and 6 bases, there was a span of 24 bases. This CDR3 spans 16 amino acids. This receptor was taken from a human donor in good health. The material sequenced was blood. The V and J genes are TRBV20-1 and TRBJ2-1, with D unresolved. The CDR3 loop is CSAQKGDGGVSNEQFF. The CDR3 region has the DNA TGCAGTGCACAGAAAGGAGACGGTGGGGTCTCCAATGAGCAGTTCTTC.